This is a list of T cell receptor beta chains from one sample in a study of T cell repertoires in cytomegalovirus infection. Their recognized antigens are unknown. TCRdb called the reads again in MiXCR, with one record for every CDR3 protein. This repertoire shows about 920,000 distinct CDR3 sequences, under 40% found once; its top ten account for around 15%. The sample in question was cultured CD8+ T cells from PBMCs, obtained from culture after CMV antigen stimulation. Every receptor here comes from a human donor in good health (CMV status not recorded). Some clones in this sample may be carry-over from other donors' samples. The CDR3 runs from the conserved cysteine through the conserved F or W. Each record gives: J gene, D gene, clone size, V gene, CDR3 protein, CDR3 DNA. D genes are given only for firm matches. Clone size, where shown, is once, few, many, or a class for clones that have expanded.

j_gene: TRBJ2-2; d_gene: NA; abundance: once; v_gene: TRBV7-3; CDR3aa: CASSPLSGSTGELFF; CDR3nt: TGTGCCAGCAGCCCCCTTTCAGGGTCGACCGGGGAGCTGTTTTTT
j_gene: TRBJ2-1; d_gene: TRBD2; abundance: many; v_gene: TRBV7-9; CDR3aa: CASSLGSGNNEQFF; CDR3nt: TGTGCCAGCAGCTTAGGAAGCGGGAACAATGAGCAGTTCTTC
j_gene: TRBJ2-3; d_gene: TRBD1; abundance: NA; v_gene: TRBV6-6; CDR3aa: CASSDRGRNTDTQYF; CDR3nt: TGTGCCAGCAGCGACAGGGGGCGGAACACAGATACGCAGTATTTT
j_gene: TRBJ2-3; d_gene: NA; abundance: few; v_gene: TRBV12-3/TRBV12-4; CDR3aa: CASSLVSATDTQYF; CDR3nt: TGTGCCAGCAGTTTAGTCTCTGCAACAGATACGCAGTATTTT
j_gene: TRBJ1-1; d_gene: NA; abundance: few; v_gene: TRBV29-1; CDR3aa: CSVEYPQGPTEAFF; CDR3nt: TGCAGCGTTGAATATCCGCAGGGTCCCACTGAAGCTTTCTTT
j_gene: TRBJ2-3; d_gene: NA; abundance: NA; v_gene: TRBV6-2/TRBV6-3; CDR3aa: CASSEDLYTPDTQYF; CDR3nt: TGTGCCAGCAGTGAGGACCTTTACACCCCAGATACGCAGTATTTT
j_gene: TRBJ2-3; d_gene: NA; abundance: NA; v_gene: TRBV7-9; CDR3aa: CAIERESTDTQYF; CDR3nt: TGTGCCATCGAACGGGAGAGCACAGATACGCAGTATTTT
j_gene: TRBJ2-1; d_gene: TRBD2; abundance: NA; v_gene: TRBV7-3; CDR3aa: CASSLWGSGSAYNEQFF; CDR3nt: TGTGCCAGCAGCTTATGGGGTAGCGGGTCCGCCTACAATGAGCAGTTCTTC
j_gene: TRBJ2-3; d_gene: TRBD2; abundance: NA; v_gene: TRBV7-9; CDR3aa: CASSFSGGLTDTQYF; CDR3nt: TGTGCCAGCAGCTTTAGCGGGGGCCTCACAGATACGCAGTATTTT
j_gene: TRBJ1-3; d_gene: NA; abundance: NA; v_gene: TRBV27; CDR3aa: CASSPHQASGNTIYF; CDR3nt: TGTGCCAGCAGTCCTCATCAGGCCTCTGGAAACACCATATATTTT
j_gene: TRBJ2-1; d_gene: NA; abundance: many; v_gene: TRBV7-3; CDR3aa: CASSPSPGMVVNEQFF; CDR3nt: TGTGCCAGCAGCCCGTCTCCGGGTATGGTGGTCAATGAGCAGTTCTTC
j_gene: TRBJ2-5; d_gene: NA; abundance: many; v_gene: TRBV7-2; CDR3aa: CASSSSQETQYF; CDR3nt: TGTGCCAGCAGCTCTAGCCAAGAGACCCAGTACTTC
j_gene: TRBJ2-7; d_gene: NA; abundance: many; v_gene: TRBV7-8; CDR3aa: CASSLAHYEQYF; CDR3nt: TGTGCCAGCAGCTTAGCCCACTACGAGCAGTACTTC
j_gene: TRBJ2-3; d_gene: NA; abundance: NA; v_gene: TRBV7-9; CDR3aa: CASSLDQRTDTQYF; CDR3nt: TGTGCCAGCAGCCTCGACCAGCGGACAGATACGCAGTATTTT
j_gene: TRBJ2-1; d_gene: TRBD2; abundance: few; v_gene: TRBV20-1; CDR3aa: CSARDGASGSYNEQFF; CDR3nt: TGCAGTGCTAGAGATGGGGCTAGCGGATCCTACAATGAGCAGTTCTTC
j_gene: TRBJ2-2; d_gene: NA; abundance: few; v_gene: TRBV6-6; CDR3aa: CASSYSQQDTGELFF; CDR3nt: TGTGCCAGCAGTTACTCGCAACAGGACACCGGGGAGCTGTTTTTT
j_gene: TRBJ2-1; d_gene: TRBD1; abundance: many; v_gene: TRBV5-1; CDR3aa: CASSLGQGANEQFF; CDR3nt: TGTGCCAGCAGTTTAGGACAGGGGGCCAATGAGCAGTTCTTC
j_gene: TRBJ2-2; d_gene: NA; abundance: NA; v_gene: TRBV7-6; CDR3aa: CASSSGGRNTGELFF; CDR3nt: TGTGCCAGCAGCTCCGGTGGGAGAAACACCGGGGAGCTGTTTTTT
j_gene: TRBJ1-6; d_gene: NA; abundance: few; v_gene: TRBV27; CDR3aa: CASSGSGDDSPLHF; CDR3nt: TGTGCCAGCAGTGGGTCGGGGGATGATTCACCCCTCCACTTT
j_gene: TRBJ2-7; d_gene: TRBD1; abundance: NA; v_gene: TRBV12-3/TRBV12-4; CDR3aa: CASRPGQGARYEQYF; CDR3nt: TGTGCCAGCAGACCGGGACAGGGGGCGCGTTACGAGCAGTACTTC
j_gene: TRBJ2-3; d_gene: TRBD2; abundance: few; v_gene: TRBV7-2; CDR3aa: CASSLGLAGALDTQYF; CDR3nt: TGTGCCAGCAGCTTAGGATTAGCGGGGGCCCTAGATACGCAGTATTTT
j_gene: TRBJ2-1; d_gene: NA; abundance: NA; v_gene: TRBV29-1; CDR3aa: CSGSTGAYEQFF; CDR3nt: TGCAGCGGATCCACGGGGGCCTATGAGCAGTTCTTC
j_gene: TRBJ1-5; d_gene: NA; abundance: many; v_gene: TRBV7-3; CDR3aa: CASLDIPVSNQPQHF; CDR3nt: TGTGCCAGCCTCGACATACCAGTGAGCAATCAGCCCCAGCATTTT
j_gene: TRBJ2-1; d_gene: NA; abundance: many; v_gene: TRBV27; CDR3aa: CASSLSGGRPDEQFF; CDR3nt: TGTGCCAGCAGTTTATCGGGGGGGCGGCCAGATGAGCAGTTCTTC
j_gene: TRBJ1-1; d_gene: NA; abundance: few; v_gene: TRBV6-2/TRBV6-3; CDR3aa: CASSNNRWNTEAFF; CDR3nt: TGTGCCAGCAGTAACAACAGGTGGAACACTGAAGCTTTCTTT
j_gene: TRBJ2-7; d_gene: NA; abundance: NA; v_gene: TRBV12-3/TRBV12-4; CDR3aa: CASSPAAVSYEQYF; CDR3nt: TGTGCCAGCAGCCCTGCGGCAGTTTCCTACGAGCAGTACTTC
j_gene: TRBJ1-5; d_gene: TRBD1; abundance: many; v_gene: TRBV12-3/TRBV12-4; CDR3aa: CASSTGQYNQPQHF; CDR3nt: TGTGCCAGCAGCACGGGACAGTACAATCAGCCCCAGCATTTT
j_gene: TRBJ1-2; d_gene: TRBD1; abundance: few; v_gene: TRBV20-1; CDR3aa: CSAPPDRNLLPDLHGYTF; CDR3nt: TGCAGTGCCCCTCCGGACAGGAACCTCCTCCCCGACCTGCATGGCTACACCTTC
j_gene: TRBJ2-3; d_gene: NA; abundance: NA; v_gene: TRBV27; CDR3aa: CASGIADTQYF; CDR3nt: TGTGCCAGCGGGATAGCAGATACGCAGTATTTT
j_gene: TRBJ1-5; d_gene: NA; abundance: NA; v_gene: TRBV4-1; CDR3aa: CASSRSTDNQPQHF; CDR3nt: TGCGCCAGCAGCCGTTCGACGGATAATCAGCCCCAGCATTTT
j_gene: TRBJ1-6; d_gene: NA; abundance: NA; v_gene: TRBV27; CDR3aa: CAPWGLKSSYNSPLHF; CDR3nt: TGTGCCCCCTGGGGCCTAAAAAGCTCCTATAATTCACCCCTCCACTTT
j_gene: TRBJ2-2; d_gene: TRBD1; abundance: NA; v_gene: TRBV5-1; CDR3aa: CASSLSKTGGYLNTGELFF; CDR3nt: TGCGCCAGCAGTCTCTCGAAGACAGGGGGCTACCTGAACACCGGGGAGCTGTTTTTT
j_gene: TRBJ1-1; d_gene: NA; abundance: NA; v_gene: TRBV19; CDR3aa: CASRGLGLQEAFF; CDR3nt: TGTGCCAGCCGGGGACTGGGGTTACAGGAAGCTTTCTTT
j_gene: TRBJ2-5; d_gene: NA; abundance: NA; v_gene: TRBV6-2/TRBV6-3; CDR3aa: CASASSQETQYF; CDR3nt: TGTGCCAGCGCAAGTAGCCAAGAGACCCAGTACTTC
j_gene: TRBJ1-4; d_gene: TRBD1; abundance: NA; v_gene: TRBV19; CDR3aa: CASIDRGQGAYEGFGKLFF; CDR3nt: TGTGCCAGTATTGATCGTGGACAGGGGGCATACGAAGGTTTTGGAAAACTGTTTTTT
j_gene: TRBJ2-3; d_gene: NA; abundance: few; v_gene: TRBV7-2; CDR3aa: CASSPGLLYTDTQYF; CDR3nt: TGTGCCAGCAGCCCGGGACTCCTATACACAGATACGCAGTATTTT
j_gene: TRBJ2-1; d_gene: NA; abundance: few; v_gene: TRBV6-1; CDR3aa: CASSDYRTDYNEQFF; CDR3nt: TGTGCCAGCAGTGATTATCGGACAGACTACAATGAGCAGTTCTTC
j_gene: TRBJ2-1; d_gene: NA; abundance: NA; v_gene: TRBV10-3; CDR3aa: CAISRTYNEQFF; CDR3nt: TGTGCCATCAGCCGGACCTACAATGAGCAGTTCTTC
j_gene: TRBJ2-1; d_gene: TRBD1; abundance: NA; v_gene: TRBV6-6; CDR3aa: CASSETGVWNEQFF; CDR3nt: TGTGCCAGCAGCGAGACAGGGGTGTGGAATGAGCAGTTCTTC
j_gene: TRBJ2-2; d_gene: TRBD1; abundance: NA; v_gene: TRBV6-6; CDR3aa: CASIPQGAYIGELFF; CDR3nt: TGTGCCAGCATACCACAGGGGGCGTACATCGGGGAGCTGTTTTTT
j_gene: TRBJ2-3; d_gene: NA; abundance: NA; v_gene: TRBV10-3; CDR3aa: CAISSSSVGQETDTQYF; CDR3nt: TGTGCCATCAGCTCCTCAAGTGTCGGGCAAGAGACAGATACGCAGTATTTT
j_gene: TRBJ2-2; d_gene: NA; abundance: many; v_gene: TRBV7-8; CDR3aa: CASSLGWQGEDTGELFF; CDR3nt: TGTGCCAGCAGCTTAGGTTGGCAGGGGGAGGACACCGGGGAGCTGTTTTTT
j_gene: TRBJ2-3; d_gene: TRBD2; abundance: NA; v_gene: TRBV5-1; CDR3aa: CASSPAGTSADTQYF; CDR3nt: TGCGCCAGCAGCCCCGCCGGGACTAGCGCAGATACGCAGTATTTT
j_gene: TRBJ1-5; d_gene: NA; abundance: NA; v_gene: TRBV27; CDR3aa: CASSPRDATLSNQPQHF; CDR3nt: TGTGCCAGCAGTCCCCGAGACGCGACACTGAGCAATCAGCCCCAGCATTTT
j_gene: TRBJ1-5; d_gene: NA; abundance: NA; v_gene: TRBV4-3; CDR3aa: CASSQEPGGGNQPQHF; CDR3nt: TGCGCCAGCAGCCAGGAGCCGGGGGGGGGCAATCAGCCCCAGCATTTT
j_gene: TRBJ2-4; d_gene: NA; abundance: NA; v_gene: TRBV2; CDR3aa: CASKPRSKNIQYF; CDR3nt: TGTGCCAGCAAACCCCGGTCCAAAAACATTCAGTACTTC
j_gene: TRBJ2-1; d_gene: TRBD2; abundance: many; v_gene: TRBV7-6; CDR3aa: CASSFGTSGGRDEQFF; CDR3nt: TGTGCCAGCAGCTTTGGGACTAGCGGGGGAAGGGATGAGCAGTTCTTC
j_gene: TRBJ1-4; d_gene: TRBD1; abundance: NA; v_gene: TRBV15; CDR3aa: CATSRTTGATNEKLFF; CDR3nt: TGTGCCACCAGCCGAACAACAGGGGCGACTAATGAAAAACTGTTTTTT
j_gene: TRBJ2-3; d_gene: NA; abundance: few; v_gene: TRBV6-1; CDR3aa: CASSTFDSTDTQYF; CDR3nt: TGTGCCAGCAGTACATTCGACAGCACAGATACGCAGTATTTT
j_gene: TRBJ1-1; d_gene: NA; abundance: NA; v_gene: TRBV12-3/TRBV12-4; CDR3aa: CASSFGGRSIAFF; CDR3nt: TGTGCCAGCAGTTTTGGGGGGCGCAGTATTGCTTTCTTT
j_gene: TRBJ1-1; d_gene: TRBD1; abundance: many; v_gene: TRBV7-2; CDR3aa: CASSPTGQGAEAFF; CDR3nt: TGTGCCAGCAGCCCGACAGGACAGGGGGCTGAAGCTTTCTTT
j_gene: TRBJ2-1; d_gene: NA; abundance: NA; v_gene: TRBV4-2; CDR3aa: CASSQYRLGASYNEQFF; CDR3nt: TGTGCCAGCAGCCAGTACCGACTAGGCGCGTCCTACAATGAGCAGTTCTTC